This T cell receptor beta chain was obtained from a study of glioma-infiltrating T cells after dendritic cell vaccination. Only in-frame clones appear in the TCRdb table, and some are missing; sequencing was by immunoSEQ multiplex PCR. This sample has approximately 67,000 clones, with around 86% found just once. The germline V gene encodes CDR1 LNHNV and CDR2 YYDKDF (reference sequence). CDR3 size: 16 residues. V lost 5 bases and J lost 5; bases outside the gene matches: 10. This clone appeared a single time. This sequence originates from a human donor with glioblastoma. The chain couples TRBV15 to TRBJ2-1; TRBD1 matches 9 bases. The sequencing here drew on blood, taken before dendritic cell vaccination. The CDR3 DNA reads as TGTGCCACCAGCGGGGGGACAGGGCCACAAAACAATGAGCAGTTCTTC. Its translation is CATSGGTGPQNNEQFF.